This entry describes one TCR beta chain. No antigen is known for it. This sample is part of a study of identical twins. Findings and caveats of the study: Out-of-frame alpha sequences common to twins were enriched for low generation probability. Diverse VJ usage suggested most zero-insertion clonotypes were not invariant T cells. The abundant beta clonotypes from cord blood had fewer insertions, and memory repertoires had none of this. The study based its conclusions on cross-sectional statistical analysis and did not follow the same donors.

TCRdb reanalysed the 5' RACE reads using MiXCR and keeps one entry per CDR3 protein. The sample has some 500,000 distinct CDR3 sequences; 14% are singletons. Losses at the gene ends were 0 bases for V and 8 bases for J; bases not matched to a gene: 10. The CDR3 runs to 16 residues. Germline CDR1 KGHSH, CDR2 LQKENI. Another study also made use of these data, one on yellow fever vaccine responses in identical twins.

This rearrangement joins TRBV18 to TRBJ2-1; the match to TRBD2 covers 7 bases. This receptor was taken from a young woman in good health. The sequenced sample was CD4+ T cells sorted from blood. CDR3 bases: TGTGCCAGCTCACCACCGCCGGGACTTCGGGGGGATGAGCAGTTCTTC. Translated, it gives CASSPPPGLRGDEQFF. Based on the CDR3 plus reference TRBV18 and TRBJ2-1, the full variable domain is NAGVMQNPRHLVRRRGQEARLRCSPMKGHSHVYWYRQLPEEGLKFMVYLQKENIIDESGMPKERFSAEFPKEGPSILRIQQVVRGDSAAYFCASSPPPGLRGDEQFFGPGTRLTVL.